Below are 24 T cell receptor beta chains sequenced from a single sample in a study of blood T cell repertoires in COVID-19. Clones were sequenced by immunoSEQ multiplex PCR, and TCRdb holds only the in-frame ones, with some missing. The table shows hundreds of thousands of clones, with approximately 80% occurring only once. The sequencing input was peripheral blood. The receptors come from a woman of 80 years or more with active or convalescent COVID-19.

The J gene is TRBJ1-5, the V gene TRBV7-2, with a weak D call TRBD1 (6 bases). Germline V gives CDR1 SGHTA, CDR2 FQGNSA. V dropped 5 bases and J dropped 4 bases, with 9 bases sitting between them. CDR3 size: 13 residues. The CDR3 spells CASSGTFNQPQHF. The CDR3 bases are TGTGCCAGCAGCGGGACATTTAATCAGCCCCAGCATTTT.

This clone was observed a few times. The CDR3 reads CASSLYTNTEAFF. As DNA, the CDR3 is TGTGCCAGCAGCTTATACACGAACACTGAAGCTTTCTTT. V and J are TRBV7-9 and TRBJ1-1; D gene uncertain. V was shortened by 2 bases and J by 1 base, with 5 bases between the two germline ends. This CDR3 region has 13 residues. Germline CDR1 SEHNR, CDR2 FQNEAQ (reference sequence).

The CDR3, as DNA: TGTGCCAGCAGGCCCGGGACTCCGAACACTGAAGCTTTCTTT. Encoded protein: CASRPGTPNTEAFF. The gene calls are TRBV28 and TRBJ1-1; perhaps TRBD1 as D (5 bases). This CDR3 is built from 14 residues. V dropped 6 bases and J dropped 1 base, with 12 bases sitting between them. CDR1 and CDR2 (germline): MDHEN, SYDVKM.

In DNA form, the CDR3 reads TGTGCCAGCAGCCAGGTACTAGCGGGAGGGCCGTCCCGCTTTTACAATGAGCAGTTCTTC. Translation: CASSQVLAGGPSRFYNEQFF. The chain joins TRBV3-1 (or the pseudogene TRBV3-2) to TRBJ2-1; 13 bases match TRBD2. Germline CDR1 and CDR2: LGHDT and YNNKEL (reference sequence). Trimming cost V 3 bases and J 4 bases; bases outside gene matches: 15. The CDR3 sequence is 20 residues long.

This chain joins TRBV27 and TRBJ2-2; TRBD1 might be the D (6 bases). Per germline, CDR1 MNHEY and CDR2 SMNVEV (reference sequence). This CDR3 is built from 13 residues. V was trimmed by 7 bases and J by 5 bases, leaving 11 bases between them. CDR3 in amino acids: CASNSQGTGELFF. CDR3 bases: TGTGCCAGCAATTCCCAGGGGACCGGGGAGCTGTTTTTT.

The chain carries TRBV19 and TRBJ1-5; D is unclear. Germline V CDR1 and CDR2: LNHDA, SQIVND (reference sequence). Trimming cost V 5 bases and J 6 bases, with 14 bases left between them. There are 14 residues in the CDR3. The CDR3 is CASSQRRGVQPQHF. CDR3 bases: TGTGCCAGTAGTCAAAGGCGGGGAGTTCAGCCCCAGCATTTT.

This clone appeared a single time. J is TRBJ2-5 and V is TRBV2; D is unclear. Germline-derived CDR1 and CDR2 are SNHLY and FYNNEI. The V end lost 2 bases, the J end lost 2 bases, and 12 bases lay between the germline ends. The CDR3 sequence is 15 residues long. The DNA for the CDR3 is TGTGCCAGCAGTGAAATTGGGCGATCACAAGAGACCCAGTACTTC. The encoded protein is CASSEIGRSQETQYF. The whole variable domain, remainder taken from reference TRBV2 and TRBJ2-5, is EPEVTQTPSHQVTQMGQEVILRCVPISNHLYFYWYRQILGQKVEFLVSFYNNEISEKSEIFDDQFSVERPDGSNFTLKIRSTKLEDSAMYFCASSEIGRSQETQYFGPGTRLLVL.

V is TRBV19 and J is TRBJ1-1; 10 nucleotides match TRBD1. V lost 1 base, J lost 5 bases, and 7 bases stayed unmatched. The CDR3 spans 16 residues. CDR1 and CDR2 from the germline V gene are LNHDA and SQIVND (reference sequence). DNA for the CDR3: TGTGCCAGTAGTATAGGTTCGGGACAGGGGCGGACTGAAGCTTTCTTT. Translated: CASSIGSGQGRTEAFF.

The chain couples TRBV29-1 to TRBJ2-7; 8 bases agree with TRBD1. Germline V lookup: CDR1 SQVTM, CDR2 ANQGSEA. The CDR3 spans 13 residues. Losses at the gene ends were 7 bases for V and 0 bases for J; bases not matched to a gene: 5. The CDR3 spells CSARTGSSYEQYF. The CDR3 nucleotides read TGCAGCGCTAGGACAGGGAGCTCCTACGAGCAGTACTTC.

A single count supports this clone. This sequence joins TRBV11-3 and TRBJ2-3, with D perhaps TRBD2 (5 bases). V lost 3 bases, J lost 6 bases, and 13 bases lay in between. Germline assignment: CDR1 SGHNT and CDR2 YENEEA. The CDR3 sequence is 14 residues long. CDR3 sequence: CASSLAGKGDTQYF. In DNA form, the CDR3 reads TGTGCCAGCAGCTTGGCCGGGAAGGGCGATACGCAGTATTTT.

V and J are TRBV19 and TRBJ1-2; 9 bases fit TRBD1. V lost 7 bases, J lost 4 bases, and 10 bases stayed unmatched. This CDR3 region has 15 residues. The germline V gene encodes CDR1 LNHDA and CDR2 SQIVND (reference sequence). The CDR3 region is CASTRDRESPYGYTF. As DNA, the CDR3 is TGTGCCAGTACCCGGGACAGGGAGTCCCCCTATGGCTACACCTTC.

This clone was detected only a few times. V gene TRBV29-1 combines with J gene TRBJ2-6; D not certain. V gave up 1 base and J gave up 0 bases, with 13 bases separating them. Germline V gene data show CDR1 as SQVTM and CDR2 as ANQGSEA. CDR3 length: 17 amino acids. The CDR3 loop reads CSVEAPRGFSGANVLTF. The DNA of the CDR3 is TGCAGCGTTGAAGCTCCCAGAGGCTTCTCTGGGGCCAACGTCCTGACTTTC.

The chain uses TRBV5-1 and TRBJ2-1; 7 nucleotides agree with TRBD2. V lost 4 bases and J lost 1; bases outside the gene matches: 5. CDR1 is SGHRS, CDR2 YFSETQ, per germline. The CDR3 is made up of 15 amino acids. In DNA, the CDR3 is TGCGCCAGCAGCGGGACTATCGGGTCCTACAATGAGCAGTTCTTC. It yields the protein CASSGTIGSYNEQFF.

There are a few counts of this clone. In nucleotides, the CDR3 is TGTGCCAGCAGCCAATCCGAGGCCACTGAAGCTTTCTTT. The encoded protein is CASSQSEATEAFF. The chain combines TRBV5-4 with TRBJ1-1; no clear D. CDR3 size: 13 residues. The germline CDR1 and CDR2 sequences are SGHNT and YYREEE (reference sequence). The V gene lost 4 bases and the J gene lost 4 bases, with 11 bases spanning the gap.

The chain carries TRBV28 and TRBJ2-7, with a possible D match to TRBD1 (6 bases). Trimming cost V 10 bases and J 6 bases, with 16 bases left between them. This CDR3 spans 12 amino acids. The germline V gene encodes CDR1 MDHEN and CDR2 SYDVKM. This chain's CDR3 is CAISRGESEQYF. The CDR3 nucleotides are TGTGCCATCAGCAGGGGAGAGTCCGAGCAGTACTTC.

This clone has a handful of counts. The rearrangement uses TRBV27 and TRBJ2-2, with D tentatively TRBD1 (6 bases). Deletions cut 7 bases from V and 6 bases from J, with 15 bases between. Germline CDR1 reads MNHEY; CDR2 reads SMNVEV (reference sequence). The CDR3 runs 14 residues. CDR3 sequence reads: CASTSGTRSGELFF. In nucleotides, the CDR3 is TGTGCCAGCACCTCCGGGACACGGTCCGGGGAGCTGTTTTTT.

The V gene is TRBV6-2 or TRBV6-3, the J gene TRBJ1-5; D perhaps matches TRBD1 (5 bases). V shed 5 bases and J shed 3 bases, with 14 bases lying between them. From germline, CDR1 is MNHEY and CDR2 SVGEGT. The CDR3 sequence is 15 residues long. CDR3 region: CASSRVTGFNQPQHF. DNA of the CDR3: TGTGCCAGCAGTCGAGTCACAGGCTTCAATCAGCCCCAGCATTTT.

This chain links TRBV6-5 with TRBJ1-2; 8 bases line up with TRBD1. The CDR3 length is 14 residues. V was pared by 7 bases and J by 4 bases, with 8 bases of the junction left unmatched. Germline CDR1 is MNHEY and CDR2 is SVGAGI. The CDR3 region has the DNA TGTGCCAGCATTCTGACAGGGGACGGCTATGGCTACACCTTC. This encodes CASILTGDGYGYTF.

The V call is TRBV5-1, the J call TRBJ2-5; 15 nucleotides align to TRBD2. CDR1 is SGHRS and CDR2 is YFSETQ in the germline V gene. The V segment lost 4 bases and the J segment 1 base; nucleotides outside the gene matches: 5. The CDR3 runs 17 residues. The CDR3 region is CASSHGLAGGSQETQYF. The CDR3 nucleotides read TGCGCCAGCAGCCACGGACTAGCGGGGGGGTCCCAAGAGACCCAGTACTTC.

This chain joins TRBV19 and TRBJ2-5; 7 positions agree with TRBD2. From germline, CDR1 is LNHDA and CDR2 SQIVND (reference sequence). V gave up 5 bases and J gave up 3 bases; unmatched junction bases: 6. The CDR3 spans 14 residues. The CDR3 bases are TGTGCCAGTAGTGCAGGGACTATAAAAGAGACCCAGTACTTC. This encodes CASSAGTIKETQYF.

The sample holds one count of this clone. V is TRBV6-5 and J is TRBJ1-3, with D hard to call. Looked up from germline, CDR1 is MNHEY and CDR2 is SVGAGI. V was trimmed by 3 bases and J by 7 bases, leaving 4 bases between them. The CDR3 has 11 amino acids. The DNA for the CDR3 is TGTGCCAGCAGTTATCTTAACACCATATATTTT. Residues: CASSYLNTIYF.

This rearrangement joins TRBV19 to TRBJ1-1; D is undetermined. CDR3 size: 15 residues. V dropped 0 bases and J dropped 1 base, with 9 bases sitting between them. CDR1 is LNHDA, CDR2 SQIVND, per germline (reference sequence). The CDR3 nucleotides read TGTGCCAGTAGTATAGATCCTAACCGGAACACTGAAGCTTTCTTT. Amino acids: CASSIDPNRNTEAFF.

This clone was seen more than once but under ten times. The chain links TRBV11-2 to TRBJ1-2, with D uncertain. Trimming removed 1 base at V and 0 bases at J, with 12 bases between. The germline CDR1 and CDR2 sequences are SGHAT and FQNNGV. This CDR3 contains 16 residues. The DNA for the CDR3 is TGTGCCAGCAGCTTAGGTTGGGGAGGGACTAACTATGGCTACACCTTC. Amino acids: CASSLGWGGTNYGYTF.

This clone was counted only a few times. This chain joins TRBV21-1 and TRBJ1-5; the D call of TRBD1 is as the table states it, not checked on the DNA. TRBV21-1 is deemed a pseudogene. The CDR3 loop spans 14 amino acids. The CDR3 sequence is CASAPGEYNQPQHF. DNA of the CDR3: TGTGCCAGCGCGCCAGGTGAATACAATCAGCCCCAGCATTTT.